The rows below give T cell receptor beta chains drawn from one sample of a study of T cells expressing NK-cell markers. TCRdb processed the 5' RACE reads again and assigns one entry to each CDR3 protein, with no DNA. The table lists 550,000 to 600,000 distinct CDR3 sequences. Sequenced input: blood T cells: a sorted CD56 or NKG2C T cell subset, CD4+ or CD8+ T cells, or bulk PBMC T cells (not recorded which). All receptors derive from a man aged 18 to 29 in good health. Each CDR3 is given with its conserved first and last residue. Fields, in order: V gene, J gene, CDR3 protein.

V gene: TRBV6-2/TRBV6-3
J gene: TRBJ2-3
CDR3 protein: CASSEGYSTDTQYF

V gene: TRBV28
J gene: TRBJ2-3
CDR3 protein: CASSYARGPGASGSTDTQYF

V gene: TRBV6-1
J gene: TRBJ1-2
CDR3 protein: CASRPGQRYGYTF

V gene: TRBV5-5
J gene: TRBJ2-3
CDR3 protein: CASSSDLAGVRDTQYF

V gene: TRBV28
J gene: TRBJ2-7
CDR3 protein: CASSLSDRVYEQYF

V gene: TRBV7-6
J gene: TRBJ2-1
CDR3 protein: CASSPTDYREQFF

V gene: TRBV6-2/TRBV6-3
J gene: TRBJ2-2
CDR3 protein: CASSFSGRAPGELFF

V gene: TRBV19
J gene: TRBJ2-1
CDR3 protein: CASSIGGEYNEQFF

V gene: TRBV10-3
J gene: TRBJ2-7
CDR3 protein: CAISESIGGPGFYEQYF

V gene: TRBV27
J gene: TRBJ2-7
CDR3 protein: CASSPWTGADEQYF

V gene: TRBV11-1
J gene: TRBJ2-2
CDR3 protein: CASSQGLAGEYTGELFF

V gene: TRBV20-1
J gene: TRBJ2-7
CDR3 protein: CSARVTGQLGEQYF

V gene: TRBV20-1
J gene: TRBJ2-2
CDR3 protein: CSARNGQIGVTGELFF

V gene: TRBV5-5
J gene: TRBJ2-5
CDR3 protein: CASSSTVTAFQETQYF

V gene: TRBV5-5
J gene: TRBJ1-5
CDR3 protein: CASSLVGESSQPQHF

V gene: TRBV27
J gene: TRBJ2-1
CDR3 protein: CASSPPALAGGSRNEQFF

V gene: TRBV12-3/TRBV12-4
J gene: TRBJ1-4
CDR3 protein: CASSLNRGLYEKLFF

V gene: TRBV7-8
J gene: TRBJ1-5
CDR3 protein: CASRSRGGNQPQHF

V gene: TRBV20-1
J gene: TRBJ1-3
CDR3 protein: CSAPGQGNTIYF

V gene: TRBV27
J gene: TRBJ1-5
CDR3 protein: CASSPEGQPQHF

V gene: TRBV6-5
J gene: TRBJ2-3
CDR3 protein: CASSYSPGSITDTQYF

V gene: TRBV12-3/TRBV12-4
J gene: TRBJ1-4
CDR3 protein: CASAMRGLGNEKLFF

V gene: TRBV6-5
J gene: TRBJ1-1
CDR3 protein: CASSFSVGSTEAFF

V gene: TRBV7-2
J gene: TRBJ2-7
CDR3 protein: CASSLVRFRDRDREQYF

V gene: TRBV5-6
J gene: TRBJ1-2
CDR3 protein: CASSLVSGSLDYGYTF

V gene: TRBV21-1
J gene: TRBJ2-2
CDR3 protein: CASSKWRTSGRTNTGELFF

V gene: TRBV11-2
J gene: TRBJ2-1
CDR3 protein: CASSSLAGGRNEQFF

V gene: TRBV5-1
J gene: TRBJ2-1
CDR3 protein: CASSIFASGSYNEQFF

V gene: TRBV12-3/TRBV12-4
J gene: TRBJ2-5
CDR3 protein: CASSPPGTSGSRRGGTQYF

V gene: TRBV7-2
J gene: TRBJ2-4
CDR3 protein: CASSPSPLAKNIQYF

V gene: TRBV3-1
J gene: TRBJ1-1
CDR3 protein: CASGQRGGEAFF

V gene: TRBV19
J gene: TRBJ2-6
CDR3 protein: CASKDHGISGANVLTF

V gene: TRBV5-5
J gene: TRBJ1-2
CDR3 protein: CASSLASQGNYTF

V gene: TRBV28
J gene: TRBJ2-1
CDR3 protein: CASSLWGTSGSPANEQFF

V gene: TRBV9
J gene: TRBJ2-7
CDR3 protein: CASSTSDRGFQQYF

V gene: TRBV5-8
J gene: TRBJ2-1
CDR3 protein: CARTGIPNEQFF

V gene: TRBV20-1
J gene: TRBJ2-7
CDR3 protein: CSAKPGLVDEQYF

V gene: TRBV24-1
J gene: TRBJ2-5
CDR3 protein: CATSDFIGGRAGETQYF

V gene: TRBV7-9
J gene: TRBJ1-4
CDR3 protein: CASSPDSSNEKLFF

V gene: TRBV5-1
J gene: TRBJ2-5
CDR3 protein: CASSLRSIAGVPVVMETQYF

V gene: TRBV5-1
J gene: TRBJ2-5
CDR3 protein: CASSSGLAGTETQYF

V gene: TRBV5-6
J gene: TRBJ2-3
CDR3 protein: CASSYDVRTPAGDTQYF